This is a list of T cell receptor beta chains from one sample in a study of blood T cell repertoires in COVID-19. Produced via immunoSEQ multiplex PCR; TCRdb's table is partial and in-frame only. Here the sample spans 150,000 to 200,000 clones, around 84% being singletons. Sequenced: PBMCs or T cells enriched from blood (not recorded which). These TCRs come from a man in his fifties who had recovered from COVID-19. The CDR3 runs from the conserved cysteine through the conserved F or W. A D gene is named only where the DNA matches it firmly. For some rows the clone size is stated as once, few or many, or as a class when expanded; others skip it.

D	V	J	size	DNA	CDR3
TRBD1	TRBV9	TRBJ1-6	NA	TGTGCCAGCAGCTTAAGACAGGGGCCCGATTCACCCCTCCACTTT	CASSLRQGPDSPLHF
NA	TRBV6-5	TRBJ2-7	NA	TGTGCCAGCAGTTCCGCGATGTTGGCCTACGAGCAGTACTTC	CASSSAMLAYEQYF
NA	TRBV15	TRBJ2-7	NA	TGTGCCACCAGCATCGGTTACGAGCAGTACTTC	CATSIGYEQYF
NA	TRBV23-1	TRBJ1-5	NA	TGCGCCAGCAGTCAATCGACCCACAACAAGGGGGAGACCGTGGCTAGCAATCAGCCCCAGCATTTT	CASSQSTHNKGETVASNQPQHF
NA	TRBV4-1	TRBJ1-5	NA	TGCGCCAGCAGCCAAGATGTTAGGCAGCGCGCATGGCCCCAGCATTTT	CASSQDVRQRAWPQHF
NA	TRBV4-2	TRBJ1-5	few	TGTGCCAGCAGCCCACAAAATAGCAATCAGCCCCAGCATTTT	CASSPQNSNQPQHF
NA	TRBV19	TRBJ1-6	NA	TGTGCCAGTAGTATCCGACAGACCTATTCCGGAAATTCACCCCTCCACTTT	CASSIRQTYSGNSPLHF
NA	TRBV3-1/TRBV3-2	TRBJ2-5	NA	TGTGCCAGCAGCCAAGCACAAGAGACCCAGTACTTC	CASSQAQETQYF
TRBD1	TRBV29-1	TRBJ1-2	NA	TGCAGCGTTGAACTCCGGACAGGGGGCTTCTATGGCTACACCTTC	CSVELRTGGFYGYTF
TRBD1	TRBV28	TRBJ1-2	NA	TGTGCCAGCACGTCGACAGGGGCTAACTATGGCTACACCTTC	CASTSTGANYGYTF
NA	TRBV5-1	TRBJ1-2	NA	TGCGCCAGCAGCTTGGAGGCGGCCTATGGCTACACCTTC	CASSLEAAYGYTF
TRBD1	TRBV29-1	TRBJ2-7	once	TGCAGCGTTGACCTGGGACAGGGGTCCTACGAGCAGTACTTC	CSVDLGQGSYEQYF
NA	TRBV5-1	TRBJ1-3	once	TGCGCCAGCAGCTTGGTGGCGGGAAGGTCTGGAAACACCATATATTTT	CASSLVAGRSGNTIYF
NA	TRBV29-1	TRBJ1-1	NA	TGCAGCGTTGAAGGGGGGGGATTCACTGAAGCTTTCTTT	CSVEGGGFTEAFF
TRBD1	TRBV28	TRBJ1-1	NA	TGTGCCAGCAGTTTCGGGACAGCCAACACTGAAGCTTTCTTT	CASSFGTANTEAFF
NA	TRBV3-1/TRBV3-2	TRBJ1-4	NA	TGTGCCAGCAGCCGCGGGGCGGCTTTAACAACTAATGAAAAACTGTTTTTT	CASSRGAALTTNEKLFF
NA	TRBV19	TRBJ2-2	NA	TGTGCCAGTAGTATAGAGGCCTCCAGTGGTTGGACCGGGGAGCTGTTTTTT	CASSIEASSGWTGELFF
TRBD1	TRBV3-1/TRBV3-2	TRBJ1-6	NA	TGTGCCAGCAGCCAAGATCACGGGACAGGGACGTCACCCCTCCACTTT	CASSQDHGTGTSPLHF
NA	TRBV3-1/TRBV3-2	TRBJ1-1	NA	TGTGCCAGCAGCTACAGGGCCACTGAAGCTTTCTTT	CASSYRATEAFF
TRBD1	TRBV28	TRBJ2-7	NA	TGTGCCAGCATTTCTGACAGGGGTGAACCATACGAGCAGTACTTC	CASISDRGEPYEQYF
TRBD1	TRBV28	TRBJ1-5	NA	TGTGCCAGCAGCGACAGGGGCCCTGGTAATCAGCCCCAGCATTTT	CASSDRGPGNQPQHF
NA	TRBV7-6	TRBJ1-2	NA	TGTGCCAGCAGCTTAGAAGCTTCCCGGGGCTATGGCTACACCTTC	CASSLEASRGYGYTF
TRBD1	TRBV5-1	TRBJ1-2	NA	TGCGCCAGCAGCCCCGAGGGGGCTTCCTATGGCTACACCTTC	CASSPEGASYGYTF
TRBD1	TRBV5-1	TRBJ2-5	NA	TGCGCCAGCAGCCCGGACAGGGTTTGGACCCAGTACTTC	CASSPDRVWTQYF
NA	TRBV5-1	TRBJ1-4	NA	TGCGCCAGCAGCTTGGGACAGGTCAGGGACGAAAAACTGTTTTTT	CASSLGQVRDEKLFF
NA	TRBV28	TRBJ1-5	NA	TGTGCCAGCAGCCTCCTCGGGGGGCTCAGCAATCAGCCCCAGCATTTT	CASSLLGGLSNQPQHF
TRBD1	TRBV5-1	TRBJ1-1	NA	TGCGCCAGCAGCTTGGCCGGGACAGGGCTTGAAGCTTTCTTT	CASSLAGTGLEAFF
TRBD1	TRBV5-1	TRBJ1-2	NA	TGCGCCAGCAGCTTGGAAGGACAGGGAAGGGGGGGCTACACCTTC	CASSLEGQGRGGYTF
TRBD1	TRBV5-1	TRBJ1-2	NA	TGCGCCAGCAGCTTGAGTTCGGGACAGGGGGCGATATATGGCTACACCTTC	CASSLSSGQGAIYGYTF
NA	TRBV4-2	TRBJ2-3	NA	TGTGCCAGCAGCCAAGGCAGGGCAGATACGCAGTATTTT	CASSQGRADTQYF
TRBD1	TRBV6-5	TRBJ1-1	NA	TGTGCCAGCAGCCCCGACAGGGCGAAACTTAAAGCTTTCTTT	CASSPDRAKLKAFF
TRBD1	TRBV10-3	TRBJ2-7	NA	TGTGCCATCAGTGACAGGGGGCGTATTGGGTACGAGCAGTACTTC	CAISDRGRIGYEQYF
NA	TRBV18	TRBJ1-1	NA	TGTGCCAGCTCACCGCTAGAGTCGAACACTGAAGCTTTCTTT	CASSPLESNTEAFF
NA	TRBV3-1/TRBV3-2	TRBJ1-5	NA	TGTGCCAGCAGCCAAGGGGAGGGGGACCTCAGCAATCAGCCCCAGCATTTT	CASSQGEGDLSNQPQHF
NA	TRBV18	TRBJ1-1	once	TGTGCCAGCTACGACCTCCCACGGCAGGCAAGCGGAGCTTTCTTT	CASYDLPRQASGAFF
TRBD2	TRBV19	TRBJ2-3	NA	TGTGCCAGTAGTATAGGTCTCGGGAGATTAGCGGGGGCCTCCGATACGCAGTATTTT	CASSIGLGRLAGASDTQYF
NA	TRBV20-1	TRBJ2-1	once	TGCAGTGCTAGAGATCAAAATGAGCAGTTCTTC	CSARDQNEQFF
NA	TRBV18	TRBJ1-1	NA	TGTGCCAGCTCACCACTCGGGGGAGCTGAAGCTTTCTTT	CASSPLGGAEAFF
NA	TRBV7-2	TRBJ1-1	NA	TGTGCCAGCAGCTTAGATCCCTCCCCGAACACTGAAGCTTTCTTT	CASSLDPSPNTEAFF
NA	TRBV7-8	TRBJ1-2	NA	TGTGCCAGCAGCTTAGATCGGGAGGGGATGTTGGGAGGCTACACCTTC	CASSLDREGMLGGYTF
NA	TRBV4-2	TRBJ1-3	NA	TGTGCCAGCAGCCAAGAACGGGTTCTCTCCTCTGGAAACACCATATATTTT	CASSQERVLSSGNTIYF